The 2 T cell receptor beta chains in this list originate from one sample, sequenced in a study of T cell clonality in common variable immunodeficiency. Notes on the study in general: In common variable immunodeficiency, TCR beta chains reportedly carried fewer deletions and N-nucleotide insertions.

Some clones are missing from TCRdb's copy, which holds only in-frame ones; the method was immunoSEQ multiplex PCR. The profile covers around 17,000 clones, none occurring a single time. Antigens of these TCRs are unknown. Sequencing was done on a sample of peripheral blood mononuclear cells. These receptors were taken from a human donor with common variable immunodeficiency.

This clone has just a few counts. From the germline J gene comes the end of the CDR3, since the read stops 3 residues before it. The genes are TRBV5-1 and TRBJ1-1, with D perhaps TRBD1 (5 bases). V was pared by 3 bases and J by 1 base, with 25 bases between. This CDR3 has 19 residues. Per germline, CDR1 SGHRS and CDR2 YFSETQ. The CDR3 bases that were read are TGCGCCAGCAGCTCTCCACTCTCCGACAGACTAGACAGGAACACTGAA. Its protein product is CASSSPLSDRLDRNTE. The CDR3 in full is CASSSPLSDRLDRNTEAFF.

The sequenced CDR3 bases are TGTGCCAGCAGCTTAGTTGGAGGGGCCGAGACC. Its translation: CASSLVGGAET. The whole CDR3 reads CASSLVGGAETQYF. The J gene is TRBJ2-5, the V gene TRBV7-9; possibly TRBD2 for D (6 bases). The sequence runs out 3 residues before the end of the CDR3; the remainder is reconstructed from the germline J gene. Trimming stripped 1 base from V and 5 bases from J, with 11 bases between. The CDR3 consists of 14 residues. Germline assignment: CDR1 SEHNR and CDR2 FQNEAQ (reference sequence).